Shown below are 5 T cell receptor beta chains from a single sample sequenced in a study of T cells after yellow fever vaccination. TCRdb reprocessed the 5' RACE reads with MiXCR, giving one entry per CDR3 protein. Of about 580,000 distinct CDR3 sequences listed, less than 20% are singletons. The starting material was PBMCs, obtained 4 to 6 days after the first yellow fever vaccination. These receptors were taken from a man between 18 and 29 years old who received the YFV17D yellow fever vaccine.

The J gene is TRBJ1-3, the V gene TRBV6-1; a possible D gene is TRBD1 (6 bases). Trimming left V 6 bases short and J 2 bases short, with 11 bases between. CDR1 and CDR2 from the germline V gene are MNHNS and SASEGT. The CDR3 spans 14 residues. The CDR3 nucleotides are TGTGCCAGCAGAACACAGGGAGCTGGAAACACCATATATTTT. Its protein is CASRTQGAGNTIYF.

This clonotype was recorded at least ten times. This rearrangement joins TRBV5-6 to TRBJ2-1; 10 nucleotides agree with TRBD1. The CDR3 is 17 residues long. Germline-derived CDR1 and CDR2 are SGHDT and YYEEEE. With V trimmed by 0 bases and J by 7 bases, 10 bases remained unmatched. The CDR3 DNA reads TGTGCCAGCAGCTTGGGGGCCGGGACAGGGGTGGGGAATGAGCAGTTCTTC. This translates into CASSLGAGTGVGNEQFF.

The chain employs TRBV7-3 and TRBJ2-1; tentative D call: TRBD2 (7 bases). The CDR3 covers 16 residues. The V gene lost 4 bases and the J gene lost 7 bases, with 20 bases spanning the gap. Germline-derived CDR1 and CDR2 are SGHTA and FQGTGA. CDR3 loop: CASSSPRGGVENEQFF. The CDR3 nucleotides are TGTGCCAGCAGCTCCCCAAGGGGGGGAGTAGAAAATGAGCAGTTCTTC.

This clonotype has only a few counts. The chain links TRBV5-6 to TRBJ2-7, with TRBD2 identical over 11 bases. With V trimmed by 0 bases and J by 7 bases, 3 bases remained unmatched. The germline gives CDR1 SGHDT, CDR2 YYEEEE. The CDR3 extends over 14 amino acids. This chain's CDR3 is CASSLVAGGIEQYF. DNA of the CDR3: TGTGCCAGCAGCTTGGTAGCGGGGGGGATTGAGCAGTACTTC.

V gene TRBV5-1 combines with J gene TRBJ2-1, with 10 bases that match TRBD1. Germline assignment: CDR1 SGHRS and CDR2 YFSETQ. V dropped 5 bases and J dropped 6; count of bases not matched to a gene: 8. This CDR3 region has 15 residues. The CDR3 loop is CASRPAGTGVNEQFF. The CDR3, as DNA: TGCGCCAGCAGACCCGCCGGGACAGGGGTCAATGAGCAGTTCTTC.